The 29 T cell receptor beta chains in this list originate from one sample, sequenced in a study of human T cells and chemical hapten exposure. Time point: patch test 2, 6 weeks after DPC sensitization. Indicated treatment: therapeutic diphenylcyclopropenone sensitization with weekly scalp DPC. One entry per CDR3 protein results from TCRdb running MiXCR on the RACE reads. The profile shows 360,000 or so distinct CDR3 sequences, about 6% of them singletons. Specimen: whole blood, collected in connection with sensitization to the hapten diphenylcyclopropenone (DPC). The receptors here all came from a young woman with alopecia areata. Some clones in this sample may be carry-over from other donors' samples.

The chain employs TRBV5-5 and TRBJ2-7; TRBD2 might be the D (5 bases). CDR1 SGHKS and CDR2 YYEKEE come from the germline V gene (reference sequence). V was shortened by 0 bases and J by 3 bases, with 7 bases between the two germline ends. The CDR3 covers 13 residues. CDR3 in amino acids: CASSLAEGYEQYF. The CDR3 nucleotides read TGTGCCAGCAGCTTGGCCGAGGGCTACGAGCAGTACTTC.

The rearrangement uses TRBV12-3 or TRBV12-4 and TRBJ2-5; TRBD2 aligns across 13 bases. The CDR3 loop spans 16 amino acids. J lost 2 bases, V lost 5 bases, and 5 bases had no gene match. The CDR3 DNA is TGTGCCAGCAGTCCAACTAGCGGGGGGGGGCAAGAGACCCAGTACTTC. Its translation: CASSPTSGGGQETQYF.

This clonotype was found many times. The chain is built from TRBV11-2 and TRBJ1-5; a possible D gene is TRBD1 (6 bases). Between the trimmed V and J ends, which lost 5 bases and 6 bases, there was a span of 17 bases. The CDR3 is 15 amino acids. Per germline, CDR1 SGHAT and CDR2 FQNNGV. The CDR3 spells CASSQQGPGSQPQHF. The CDR3 DNA is TGTGCCAGCAGCCAACAGGGCCCCGGGAGTCAGCCCCAGCATTTT.

The chain links TRBV7-9 to TRBJ2-1; a possible D gene is TRBD1 (5 bases). The CDR3 is 14 amino acids. The V and J ends lost 3 bases and 10 bases respectively, with 16 bases between them. The germline gives CDR1 SEHNR, CDR2 FQNEAQ (reference sequence). This chain's CDR3 is CASSFGHNNGEQFF. The CDR3 nucleotides are TGTGCCAGCAGCTTCGGACATAACAACGGAGAGCAGTTCTTC.

In its sample, this clonotype was seen many times. The chain employs TRBV4-3 and TRBJ2-3, with 9 bases aligning to TRBD2. This CDR3 has 17 residues. The trim removed 1 base at V and 1 base at J, leaving 6 bases unmatched. Germline-derived CDR1 and CDR2 are LGHNA and YSLEER. CDR3 sequence reads: CASSQGVAGAGTDTQYF. CDR3 sequence (DNA): TGCGCCAGCAGCCAAGGGGTAGCGGGGGCCGGCACAGATACGCAGTATTTT.

The DNA of the CDR3 is TGTGCCAGCAGAAGGATTAGCTCCTACGAGCAGTACTTC. As protein: CASRRISSYEQYF. V usage is TRBV13 and J usage is TRBJ2-7, with no clear D. The germline V gene has CDR1 PRHDT and CDR2 FYEKMQ (reference sequence). V gave up 6 bases and J gave up 0 bases, with 9 bases separating them. This CDR3 has 13 amino acids.

The sample holds many counts of this clonotype. J is TRBJ1-5 and V is TRBV6-2 or TRBV6-3; unclear D gene. Trimming took 4 bases from V and 2 from J, leaving 9 bases between them. This CDR3 region has 14 residues. Germline CDR1 reads MNHEY; CDR2 reads SVGEGT. The CDR3 sequence: CASSSAWGNQPQHF. The CDR3 coding sequence is TGTGCCAGCAGTTCAGCGTGGGGCAATCAGCCCCAGCATTTT.

This clonotype has only a few counts. The chain employs TRBV2 and TRBJ1-5, with D perhaps matching TRBD1 (5 bases). The CDR3 runs 12 residues. V shed 6 bases and J shed 6 bases, with 9 bases lying between them. Germline-derived CDR1 and CDR2 are SNHLY and FYNNEI. The chain's CDR3 is CASRIDSQPQHF. For the CDR3, the DNA is TGTGCCAGCAGGATAGACAGTCAGCCCCAGCATTTT.

J is TRBJ2-3 and V is TRBV11-3; 14 bases agree with TRBD2. This CDR3 is 17 amino acids long. The V gene's germline CDR1 is SGHNT and CDR2 YENEEA. With V trimmed by 5 bases and J by 0 bases, 4 bases remained unmatched. The DNA for the CDR3 is TGTGCCAGCAGCCGCGGGACTAGCGGGGGAAGCACAGATACGCAGTATTTT. Translating it yields CASSRGTSGGSTDTQYF.

The chain couples TRBV4-3 to TRBJ2-1, with TRBD1 matching 9 bases. Germline V gene sequence: CDR1 LGHNA, CDR2 YSLEER. V lost 0 bases, J lost 2 bases, and 2 bases stayed unmatched. The CDR3 sequence is 16 residues long. The CDR3 here is CASSQEGTGTYNEQFF. In DNA form, the CDR3 reads TGCGCCAGCAGCCAAGAGGGGACAGGGACCTACAATGAGCAGTTCTTC.

The chain is built from TRBV6-5 and TRBJ2-1, with D possibly being TRBD1 or TRBD2 (6 bases each). The CDR3 length is 17 residues. Germline values: CDR1 MNHEY, CDR2 SVGAGI. Between the trimmed V and J ends, which lost 0 bases and 3 bases, there was a span of 15 bases. Written as DNA, the CDR3 is TGTGCCAGCAGTTACTCCCGAAGGGGGGTTAGCTACAATGAGCAGTTCTTC. Amino acids: CASSYSRRGVSYNEQFF.

This clonotype was seen ten or more times. The rearrangement links TRBV6-2 or TRBV6-3 to TRBJ2-3; the match to TRBD1 covers 8 bases. There are 17 residues in the CDR3. Trimming at V came to 6 bases and at J to 1 base, leaving 12 bases not matched to a gene. From germline, CDR1 is MNHEY and CDR2 SVGEGT. For the CDR3, the DNA is TGTGCCAGCAGCCCGACTAGGACAGGGCGGGGCACAGATACGCAGTATTTT. Protein: CASSPTRTGRGTDTQYF.

This clonotype was observed a few times. CDR3 DNA sequence: TGTGCCAGCAGCTTAGCGCTAGCGGGGGCAAATGAGCAGTTCTTC. This gives the protein CASSLALAGANEQFF. The J gene is TRBJ2-1, the V gene TRBV7-2; 10 bases match TRBD2. Trimming cost V 0 bases and J 7 bases; bases outside gene matches: 3. The V gene's germline CDR1 is SGHTA and CDR2 FQGNSA. This CDR3 spans 15 amino acids.

This clonotype came up many times. This sequence joins TRBV29-1 and TRBJ1-1; no reliable D call. Germline lookup yields CDR1 SQVTM and CDR2 ANQGSEA. This CDR3 contains 12 residues. V was trimmed by 7 bases and J by 1 base, leaving 10 bases between them. This chain's CDR3 is CSAGRENTEAFF. Written as DNA, the CDR3 is TGCAGCGCCGGACGGGAGAACACTGAAGCTTTCTTT.

CDR3 DNA: TGTGCCAGCAGCCTAACGGGGGGGCGAGATGAGCAGTTCTTC. It encodes CASSLTGGRDEQFF. V usage is TRBV2 and J usage is TRBJ2-1; 8 bases fit TRBD2. The CDR3 loop spans 14 amino acids. Germline V gene sequence: CDR1 SNHLY, CDR2 FYNNEI. The ends lost 6 bases at V and 8 bases at J; junction bases unmatched: 9.

The chain uses TRBV27 and TRBJ1-2, with D maybe TRBD1 (5 bases). V gave up 3 bases and J gave up 4 bases, with 12 bases separating them. Germline-derived CDR1 and CDR2 are MNHEY and SMNVEV (reference sequence). CDR3 length equals 14 residues. For the CDR3, the DNA is TGTGCCAGCAGTTTTCAGAATAGGGGCTATGGCTACACCTTC. Protein: CASSFQNRGYGYTF.

This clonotype was observed many times. The chain has TRBV20-1 and TRBJ1-2; D may be TRBD1 (6 bases). CDR1 and CDR2 (germline): DFQATT, SNEGSKA (reference sequence). CDR3 length: 12 amino acids. Deletions cut 7 bases from V and 3 bases from J, with 12 bases between. The chain's CDR3 is CSGGQGDYGYTF. The CDR3, as DNA: TGCAGTGGGGGGCAGGGAGACTATGGCTACACCTTC.

This clonotype has more than one count but fewer than ten. This rearrangement joins TRBV7-9 to TRBJ2-3, with D uncertain. The length of the CDR3 is 13 residues. The V end was cut by 2 bases, the J end by 4 bases, with 7 bases between. The germline V gene encodes CDR1 SEHNR and CDR2 FQNEAQ (reference sequence). The CDR3 coding sequence is TGTGCCAGCAGCTTAAAGGTGGCAGATACGCAGTATTTT. It translates to CASSLKVADTQYF. The full variable domain, its missing parts supplied by reference TRBV7-9 and TRBJ2-3, is DTGVSQNPRHKITKRGQNVTFRCDPISEHNRLYWYRQTLGQGPEFLTYFQNEAQLEKSRLLSDRFSAERPKGSFSTLEIQRTEQGDSAMYLCASSLKVADTQYFGPGTRLTVL.

This clonotype was seen at least ten times. The genes are TRBV7-9 and TRBJ1-4; possible D gene TRBD1, 6 bases. Trimming pared 4 bases from V and 4 bases from J, leaving 16 bases between. This CDR3 spans 16 amino acids. From germline, CDR1 is SEHNR and CDR2 FQNEAQ (reference sequence). CDR3 DNA: TGTGCCAGCAGCTCAACCTTGGACAGTATTAATGAAAAACTGTTTTTT. This sequence encodes CASSSTLDSINEKLFF. Supplemented by reference TRBV7-9 and TRBJ1-4, the full variable domain reads DTGVSQNPRHKITKRGQNVTFRCDPISEHNRLYWYRQTLGQGPEFLTYFQNEAQLEKSRLLSDRFSAERPKGSFSTLEIQRTEQGDSAMYLCASSSTLDSINEKLFFGSGTQLSVL.

This clonotype was seen ten or more times. The CDR3: CATIINPGTFNGYTF. Here the CDR3 DNA reads TGTGCCACTATAATTAATCCAGGAACTTTCAATGGCTACACCTTC. The chain has TRBV10-3 and TRBJ1-2; D is uncertain. Germline CDR1 ENHRY, CDR2 SYGVKD. The CDR3 length is 15 residues. Trimming shortened V by 10 bases and J by 6 bases, and 24 bases separated the two germline ends.

The V gene is TRBV28, the J gene TRBJ1-2, with no clear D. Germline loops: CDR1 MDHEN, CDR2 SYDVKM. V dropped 10 bases and J dropped 4 bases, with 13 bases sitting between them. The CDR3 contains 12 residues. Written as DNA, the CDR3 is TGTGCCACCTCCGTCCGAGCCTATGGCTACACCTTC. Its translation: CATSVRAYGYTF.

This clonotype was observed many times. The chain couples TRBV7-2 to TRBJ1-4; D is possibly TRBD1 (6 bases). The ends were cut back, 3 bases at V and 2 bases at J, with 10 bases in the middle. The germline gives CDR1 SGHTA, CDR2 FQGNSA. The CDR3 sequence is 15 residues long. This CDR3 reads CASSLLRGTNEKLFF. CDR3 sequence (DNA): TGTGCCAGCAGCTTGCTCAGGGGCACTAATGAAAAACTGTTTTTT.

This chain joins TRBV7-3 and TRBJ1-5; D is unresolved. The CDR3 consists of 14 residues. Per the germline V gene, CDR1 is SGHTA and CDR2 is FQGTGA. Trimming took 2 bases from V and 9 from J, leaving 14 bases between them. As DNA, the CDR3 is TGTGCCAGCAGCTTACTTCTGGACTGGGGGCCCCAGCATTTT. Its protein product is CASSLLLDWGPQHF. The entire variable domain, with the rest obtained from reference TRBV7-3 and TRBJ1-5, is as follows: GAGVSQTPSNKVTEKGKYVELRCDPISGHTALYWYRQSLGQGPEFLIYFQGTGAADDSGLPNDRFFAVRPEGSVSTLKIQRTERGDSAVYLCASSLLLDWGPQHFGDGTRLSIL.

This clonotype was seen many times. The chain carries TRBV12-3 or TRBV12-4 and TRBJ2-1; 8 bases are a match to TRBD2. V was pared by 5 bases and J by 7 bases, with 7 bases of the junction left unmatched. This CDR3 is built from 14 residues. This chain's CDR3 is CASSPGLDLNEQFF. The CDR3 nucleotides read TGTGCCAGCAGTCCGGGACTAGATCTTAATGAGCAGTTCTTC.

This clonotype occurred many times. A junction boundary mismatches the germline segment, possibly from a read error. CDR3 region: CATSFEETQYF. The CDR3 region has the DNA TGTGCCACCAGTTTTGAAGAGACCCAGTACTTC. The rearrangement uses TRBV12-3 or TRBV12-4 and TRBJ2-5; D is ambiguous. The CDR3 totals 11 residues.

This clonotype was counted many times. The J gene is TRBJ2-7, the V gene TRBV7-2, with 8 bases identical to TRBD2. V dropped 3 bases and J dropped 5; count of bases not matched to a gene: 9. This CDR3 comprises 15 residues. Looked up from germline, CDR1 is SGHTA and CDR2 is FQGNSA. Written as DNA, the CDR3 is TGTGCCAGCAGCTTGGGACTAGGATCGATAGACGAGCAGTACTTC. Protein sequence: CASSLGLGSIDEQYF. The whole variable domain, remainder taken from reference TRBV7-2 and TRBJ2-7, is GAGVSQSPSNKVTEKGKDVELRCDPISGHTALYWYRQSLGQGLEFLIYFQGNSAPDKSGLPSDRFSAERTGGSVSTLTIQRTQQEDSAVYLCASSLGLGSIDEQYFGPGTRLTVT.

The chain links TRBV20-1 to TRBJ1-5; 10 bases are a match to TRBD1. The CDR3 length is 14 residues. Germline trimming cut 2 bases from V and 7 bases from J; bases unmatched to any gene: 5. CDR1 and CDR2 (germline): DFQATT, SNEGSKA (reference sequence). In nucleotides, the CDR3 is TGCAGTGCTAGAATGGCGACAGGGGGCCAGCCCCAGCATTTT. It encodes CSARMATGGQPQHF.

This clonotype was seen a few times. The rearrangement joins TRBV7-2 to TRBJ2-1; maybe TRBD2 (6 bases). V was pared by 5 bases and J by 9 bases, with 11 bases between. CDR3 length: 12 amino acids. CDR1 SGHTA and CDR2 FQGNSA come from the germline V gene. This chain's CDR3 is CASSPGVIEQFF. The CDR3 nucleotides read TGTGCCAGCAGCCCGGGGGTTATTGAGCAGTTCTTC.

This clonotype showed up many times. The chain couples TRBV18 to TRBJ1-5; the D is unclear. There are 14 residues in the CDR3. Trimming removed 3 bases from V and 2 bases from J, with 8 bases in between. Germline values: CDR1 KGHSH, CDR2 LQKENI. In DNA, the CDR3 is TGTGCCAGCTCACCGGACGGAGGCAATCAGCCCCAGCATTTT. Translating gives CASSPDGGNQPQHF.